This section outlines one T cell receptor (beta chain) sequence together with its context. This specimen comes from a study of blood T cell repertoires in COVID-19. Across the whole study: Acute and convalescent COVID-19 samples came from the United States, Italy and Spain. PBMCs, B-cell-depleted T cells, or T cells were the source of the cDNA or gDNA that made up the material.

With V trimmed by 4 bases and J by 6 bases, 6 bases remained unmatched. The CDR3 spans 14 residues. Germline values: CDR1 SGHRS, CDR2 YFSETQ. Original analysis: Amplifying reference gene primers gave estimates of nucleated cell counts. Sequencing was performed with immunoSEQ multiplex PCR; in TCRdb, only in-frame clones are kept and a portion is missing. V, J and clone size reflect that table, while D and trimming were determined from the DNA. Of around 300,000 clones in the sample, 85% were seen once. The sequenced sample consisted of peripheral blood. The chain couples TRBV5-1 to TRBJ2-2; 7 nucleotides match TRBD1. The clonotype comes from a human donor in a cohort sampled during active COVID-19. As DNA, the CDR3 is TGCGCCAGCAGCAGGGACAGCCCCCCCGGGGAGCTGTTTTTT. Its translation: CASSRDSPPGELFF.